The rows below give T cell receptor beta chains drawn from one sample of a study of shared clonotypes between healthy human individuals. Profiling relied on immunoSEQ multiplex PCR, and the TCRdb table lists in-frame clones only, not all of them. The sample comprises about 800,000 clones, about 96% of which are singletons, and over 0.2% rests with the top ten. The sample taken for sequencing was naive CD8+ T cells sorted from blood. The receptors were sampled from a man between 25 and 39 years old in good health. Both conserved end residues are part of each CDR3.

j_call v_call cdr3_aa
TRBJ2-2 TRBV4-2 CASSQDLVEGRSGELFF
TRBJ2-7 TRBV6-5 CASSYAGTGPYEQYF
TRBJ2-7 TRBV5-5 CASSLTSGTEQYF
TRBJ2-1 TRBV7-6 CASSGQGYNEQFF
TRBJ2-7 TRBV6-6 CASSLALAGEGDEQYF
TRBJ2-2 TRBV6-5 CASSYVQNTGELFF
TRBJ2-2 TRBV27 CASSLSITGELFF
TRBJ2-1 TRBV4-3 CASSQWTGSYNEQFF
TRBJ2-5 TRBV7-9 CASSLVSQAQETQYF
TRBJ1-1 TRBV29-1 CSVEVNTEAFF
TRBJ2-1 TRBV5-8 CASSFGLAGGNEQFF
TRBJ2-7 TRBV27 CASSSRDTEPHREQYF
TRBJ2-1 TRBV7-9 CASRLDYNEQFF
TRBJ2-3 TRBV29-1 CSVEPGTAVKEDTQYF
TRBJ2-1 TRBV7-3 CASSPLGGANYNEQFF
TRBJ1-2 TRBV2 CASSPGTGPYGYTF
TRBJ1-5 TRBV7-8 CASTVFSRQVRNQPQHF
TRBJ2-3 TRBV28 CASEIRDTQYF